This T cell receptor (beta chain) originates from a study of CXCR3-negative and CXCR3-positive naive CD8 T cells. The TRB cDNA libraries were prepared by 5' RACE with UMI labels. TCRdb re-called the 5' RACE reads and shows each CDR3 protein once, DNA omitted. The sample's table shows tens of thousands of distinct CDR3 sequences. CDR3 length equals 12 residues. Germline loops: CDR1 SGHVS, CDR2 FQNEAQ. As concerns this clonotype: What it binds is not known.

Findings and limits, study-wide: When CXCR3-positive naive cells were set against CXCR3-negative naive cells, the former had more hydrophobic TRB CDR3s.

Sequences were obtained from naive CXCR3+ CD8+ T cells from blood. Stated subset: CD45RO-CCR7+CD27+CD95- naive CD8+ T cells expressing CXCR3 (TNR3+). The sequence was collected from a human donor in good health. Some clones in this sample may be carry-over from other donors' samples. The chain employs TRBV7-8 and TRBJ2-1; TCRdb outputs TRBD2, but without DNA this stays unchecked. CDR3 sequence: CASSAGSNEQFF.